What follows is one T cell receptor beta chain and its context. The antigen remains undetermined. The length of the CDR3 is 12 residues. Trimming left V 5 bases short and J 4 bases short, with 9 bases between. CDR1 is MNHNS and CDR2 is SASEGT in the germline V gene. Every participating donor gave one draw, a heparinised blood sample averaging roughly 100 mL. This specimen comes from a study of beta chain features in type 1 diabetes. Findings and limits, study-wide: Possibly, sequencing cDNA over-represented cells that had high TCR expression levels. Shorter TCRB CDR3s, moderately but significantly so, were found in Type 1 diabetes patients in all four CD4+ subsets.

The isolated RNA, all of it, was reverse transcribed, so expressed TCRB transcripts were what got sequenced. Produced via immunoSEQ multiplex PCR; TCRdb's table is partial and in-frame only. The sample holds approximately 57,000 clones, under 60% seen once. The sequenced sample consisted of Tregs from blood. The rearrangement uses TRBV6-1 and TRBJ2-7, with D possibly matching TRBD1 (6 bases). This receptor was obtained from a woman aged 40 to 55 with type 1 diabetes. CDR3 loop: CASSRQAYEQYF. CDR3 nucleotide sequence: TGTGCCAGCAGTAGACAGGCGTACGAGCAGTACTTC.